This T cell receptor (beta chain) was observed in a study of CD8 T cells in ankylosing spondylitis. Findings of the study overall: Characteristic, it appeared, of ankylosing spondylitis blood was a TCR beta motif of eight or nine highly homologous variants. As reported, disease-linked clones showed significant enrichment in matched ankylosing spondylitis synovial fluid.

This clonotype came up many times. Its target is unknown. The authors made TCR beta libraries by quantitative 5'-RACE with molecular barcodes. From the 5' RACE reads, TCRdb called clonotypes with MiXCR, one entry per CDR3 protein. The table records 750,000 to 850,000 distinct CDR3 sequences, 12% of them present only once. This CDR3 spans 16 amino acids. Germline lookup yields CDR1 SGHRS and CDR2 YFSETQ. The trim removed 4 bases at V and 8 bases at J, leaving 9 bases unmatched. This TCR came from a male donor with ankylosing spondylitis. The chain recombines TRBV5-1 with TRBJ2-1, with 13 bases identical to TRBD2. The specimen was blood, either unsorted or a sorted T cell fraction (not recorded which). The CDR3 region has the DNA TGCGCCAGCAGCGTGGCCGGGACTAGCGGGAACTATGAGCAGTTCTTC. Protein product: CASSVAGTSGNYEQFF.